This note documents a single TCR beta chain sequence. The count of this clonotype is one. The specificity of this receptor is unknown. No clone much larger than this one lies a single base away; base qualities are absent. On its own, one read is weak support. This sample is drawn from a study of CD8 T cells in Susac syndrome (dated by TCRdb to about 2019). Broadly, across the study: Of the Susac syndrome patients who were sequenced, 5 or 6 had clinically active disease and roughly eight were in clinical remission. The study used repertoire sequencing to test whether antigen drove CD8+ T cell activation and differentiation in Susac syndrome. Susac syndrome patients were therapy-naive, on corticosteroids (some also receiving IVIg), or on IVIg alone at blood withdrawal.

The paper's findings and limits, for the study overall: No clonal expansion was detected in the CD4+ T cell repertoire of Susac syndrome patients. The number of individuals in the TCR sequencing and HLA analysis was recognized as being relatively small.

The CDR3, cysteine through phenylalanine, is 16 amino acids long. The sequence is cut down to CDR3 DNA, 48 bases in frame from base 1. A distance of 17 bases separates the germline ends of V and J, which lose 2 bases and 4 bases respectively. Per the germline V gene, SGHDN is the CDR1 and FVKESK is the CDR2. RNA was extracted using the RNeasy kit, and roughly 0.5 to 1 ug of the RNA was reverse transcribed with random hexamers. TCR beta CDR3 regions were amplified with the immunoSEQ multiplex PCR assay covering 54 Vbeta and 13 Jbeta segments. PCR amplification bias was corrected using a synthetic template baseline for primer optimization and computational correction. The published analysis was carried out like this. Reads were annotated to V, D and J genes according to IMGT and were analyzed with immunoSEQ Analyzer, with only productive sequences retained. To calculate clonality, Shannon entropy was normalized by log2 of the number of productive unique sequences and then subtracted from one. For each patient and control, public and private clones were evaluated within the 100 most prevalent clones. Clones were defined as Susac-specific if absent from the healthy and MS cohorts, from more than 900 published viral clones and from other ImmuneACCESS disease sequences. TCRdb handled the public reads itself, with Q25 trimming in fastp and clone calling in MiXCR, and kept productive beta chains. Rows matching on CDR3 protein sequence are summarized as one entry with the most common DNA and genes. It is TCRdb's table, rather than the study itself, that gives the V and J calls and clone size. In all, the sample holds 150,000 to 160,000 distinct CDR3 sequences, and about 95% of those were seen once. About 0.17% of the sample is held by the ten biggest clonotypes.

Peripheral blood CD8+ and CD4+ T cells from healthy donors, Susac syndrome patients and multiple sclerosis patients were profiled using high-throughput TCR beta sequencing. The Susac syndrome patients fulfilled recently defined diagnostic criteria for either definite or probable disease. Bulk CD8+ and CD4+ T cells were purified by magnetic negative isolation, while CD8+ TEMRA cells were enriched using FACS. Blood was drawn into EDTA tubes, processed within 24 hours, and PBMCs were isolated by density gradient centrifugation. PBMCs intended for TCR sequencing were cryopreserved in liquid nitrogen and were subsequently thawed in a 37 degrees C water bath. A purity of at least 90% was achieved for sorted or isolated CD4+, CD8+ and CD8+ TEMRA cells.

Sample: CD4+ T cells from PBMCs. This TCR came from a human donor with Susac syndrome. The chain joins TRBV14 to TRBJ2-5; the D match is possibly TRBD1 or TRBD2, with 5 bases aligned in each. The base sequence is TGTGCCAGCAGCCAACCAACAGGACCGAGGGGAGAGACCCAGTACTTC. Translated, it gives CASSQPTGPRGETQYF. Here the CDR3 is joined to the reference TRBV14 and TRBJ2-5 genes, and the full variable domain is: EAGVTQFPSHSVIEKGQTVTLRCDPISGHDNLYWYRRVMGKEIKFLLHFVKESKQDESGMPNNRFLAERTGGTYSTLKVQPAELEDSGVYFCASSQPTGPRGETQYFGPGTRLLVL.